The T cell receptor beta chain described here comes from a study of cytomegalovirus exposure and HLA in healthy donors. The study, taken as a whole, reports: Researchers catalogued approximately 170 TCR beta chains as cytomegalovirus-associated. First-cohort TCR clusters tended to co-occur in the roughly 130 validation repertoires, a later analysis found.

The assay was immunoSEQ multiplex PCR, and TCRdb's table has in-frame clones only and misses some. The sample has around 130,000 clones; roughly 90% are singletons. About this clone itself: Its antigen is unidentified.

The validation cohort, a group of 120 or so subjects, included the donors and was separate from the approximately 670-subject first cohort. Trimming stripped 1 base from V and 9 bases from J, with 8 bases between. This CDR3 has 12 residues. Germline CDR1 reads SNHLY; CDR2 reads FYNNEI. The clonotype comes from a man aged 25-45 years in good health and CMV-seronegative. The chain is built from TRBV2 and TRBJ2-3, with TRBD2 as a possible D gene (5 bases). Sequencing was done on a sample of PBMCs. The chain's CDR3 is CASSEESGTQYF. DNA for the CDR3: TGTGCCAGCAGTGAAGAGTCGGGGACGCAGTATTTT. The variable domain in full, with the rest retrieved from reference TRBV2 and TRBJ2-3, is EPEVTQTPSHQVTQMGQEVILRCVPISNHLYFYWYRQILGQKVEFLVSFYNNEISEKSEIFDDQFSVERPDGSNFTLKIRSTKLEDSAMYFCASSEESGTQYFGPGTRLTVL.